This T cell receptor (beta chain) was profiled in a study of blood T cell repertoires in COVID-19. The overall study: From the United States, Italy and Spain came samples of acute and convalescent COVID-19.

This CDR3 is 14 amino acids long. Looked up from germline, CDR1 is SGHDT and CDR2 is YYEEEE. V lost 4 bases and J lost 4; bases outside the gene matches: 7. Measured with immunoSEQ multiplex PCR; TCRdb has only the in-frame clones, and not every one. This table has tens of thousands of clones, 75% to 95% appearing once. The source of this sequence is a human donor with active COVID-19. The donor label of this sample is uncertain. The sample was peripheral blood. This chain joins TRBV5-6 and TRBJ1-2; 7 positions match TRBD1. Here the CDR3 reads CASSGKGQTYGYTF. DNA for the CDR3: TGTGCCAGCAGCGGCAAGGGACAGACCTATGGCTACACCTTC.